This is a list of T cell receptor beta chains from one sample in a study of blood T cells in healthy people across ages. TCRdb re-analysed the 5' RACE reads in MiXCR, keeping a single row per CDR3 protein. The sample has 710,000 or so distinct CDR3 sequences; approximately 21% are singletons. Sequenced input: blood. The receptors derive from a man aged 70-80 years in good health. The conserved cysteine and the conserved F or W are not part of the CDR3 here. Each record gives: V gene, J gene, clone size, CDR3 protein. For some rows the clone size is stated as once, few or many, or as a class when expanded; others skip it.

>TRBV4-2|TRBJ1-5|few
ASSSGGAATQPQH
>TRBV18|TRBJ2-3|few
ASSPPTSYDTQY
>TRBV5-1|TRBJ2-1|NA
ASTTSGGALEQF
>TRBV5-1|TRBJ1-1|NA
ASSLFSLDTEAF
>TRBV12-3/TRBV12-4|TRBJ2-1|NA
ASRLAGRDEQF
>TRBV24-1|TRBJ2-2|NA
ATSGTGGTGELF
>TRBV20-1|TRBJ1-5|few
SARSGNQPQH
>TRBV20-1|TRBJ2-5|few
SARDQGAYQETQY
>TRBV18|TRBJ1-5|once
ASSLSGARNQPQH
>TRBV7-2|TRBJ1-2|once
ASSTGQSLGYT
>TRBV7-9|TRBJ2-2|NA
ASSLAYPGELF
>TRBV30|TRBJ2-1|many
AWSFGQGPLYNEQF